This T cell receptor beta chain comes out of a study of T cells in Graves' hyperthyroidism and ophthalmopathy. The TCR beta CDR3 regions underwent amplification using RNA transcripts as the source. The TCR CDR3 was amplified in a first-round RT-PCR using the HTBI primer set. TCRdb reprocessed the multiplex PCR reads via MiXCR and lists one record per CDR3 protein. The sample has about 690,000 distinct CDR3 sequences; approximately 15% are singletons. This clonotype was seen only a few times. Disease duration under 2 months; hyperthyroidism patients were aged 18 to 65. The clonotype was recovered from a man in his fifties with Graves' hyperthyroidism. The sequenced material came from blood.

As DNA, the CDR3 is TGTGCCAGCAGCTCTGGGACAGGGGAATCGTCCTACGAGCAGTACTTC. Its protein product is CASSSGTGESSYEQYF. The rearrangement uses TRBV11-2 and TRBJ2-7, with TRBD1 matching 10 bases. The CDR3 loop spans 16 amino acids. CDR1 SGHAT and CDR2 FQNNGV come from the germline V gene. The V segment lost 4 bases and the J segment 1 base; nucleotides outside the gene matches: 7.